The clone carrying this TCR beta chain was seen ten or more times. Germline V gene sequence: CDR1 MNHEY, CDR2 SVGAGI. The CDR3 spans 14 residues. V lost 5 bases to trimming and J lost 4 bases, with 14 bases between them. The sample comes from a study of patients and donors after allogeneic stem cell transplantation. From the RT-PCR reads, TCRdb called clonotypes with MiXCR, one entry per CDR3 protein. The sample lists around 150,000 distinct CDR3 sequences; 30% to 45% were seen once. V and J are TRBV6-5 and TRBJ1-2, with D possibly TRBD1 on 5 matching bases. This clonotype was obtained from a human donor who was either an allogeneic HSCT recipient or a stem cell or donor lymphocyte infusion donor (not recorded which). It is not recorded whose cells these are; they may come from a transplant donor. The sequenced sample was blood, either unsorted or a sorted T cell fraction (not recorded which). The CDR3 nucleotides are TGTGCCAGCAGTCTGGAGGGGCTCGGCTATGGCTACACCTTC. Translating gives CASSLEGLGYGYTF.